This T cell receptor beta chain was captured in a study of CXCR3-negative and CXCR3-positive naive CD8 T cells (dated by TCRdb to between 2017 and 2020). At the level of the whole study: In total, approximately 150 million TRB reads were obtained, corresponding to roughly 1.5 +/- 0.3 million reads per library. Diversity and physicochemical repertoire analyses covered roughly ten donors pooled from two independent experiments. For the TRBV-TRBJ cluster analysis, the naive subsets came from about five donors, while the memory cells came from 3 donors.

Sequencing used a NextSeq 550. The Human TCR Profiling Kit (MiLaboratory) was used to make UMI-labeled 5' RACE TRB cDNA libraries. cDNA synthesis used the entire amount of extracted RNA, and PCR amplification then used the entire amount of cDNA produced. Libraries were prepared in parallel with an identical number of PCR cycles. The paper's processing steps were these. With a minimum of two reads required per UMI, MIGEC and MiXCR pulled out about 50,000 +/- 10,000 unique UMI-labeled TRB cDNA molecules from each library. Each library averaged about 40,000 +/- 10,000 functional in-frame TRB CDR3 nucleotide clonotypes without stop codons. Diversity metrics, including normalized Shannon-Wiener and Chao1, were computed in VDJtools after downsampling to 5000 UMI-labeled TRB molecules per sample. VDJtools computed clonotype-size-weighted physicochemical properties of the central five CDR3 residues: interaction energy, strength, volume and Kidera factor 4. Reads reprocessed by TCRdb are summarized as one entry per CDR3 protein sequence, and DNA is absent. Clone size and V and J calls follow TCRdb, not the original study. For this sample, the table gives under 25,000 distinct CDR3 sequences. Over 15% of the sample is in the top ten clones.

For each CD8+ T cell subset, flow sorting was done in triplicate, and some 300,000 cells per subset went directly into RLT lysis buffer. Standard density gradient centrifugation was used to isolate peripheral blood mononuclear cells from buffy coats. An RNeasy Mini Kit was used to extract total RNA from the sorted cells. As concerns this clonotype: What antigen it recognizes has not been identified.

The CDR3 measures 13 amino acids from cysteine to phenylalanine. No DNA sequence was recorded. The germline V gene (reference sequence) supplies CDR1 SEHNR and CDR2 FQNEAQ. Study-wide conclusions, independent of this receptor: Surface CD5, linked to self-reactivity in mice, was comparable between naive subsets; TCR interaction strength was therefore also inferred from TRB CDR3 physicochemical properties. TRBV-TRBJ usage was similar between naive CXCR3-negative and CXCR3-positive cells from the same donor, while memory cells showed distinct patterns. Repertoire diversity was comparably high in both naive subsets but much lower in memory CD8+ T cells. Because CXCR3 expression was partially decreased after cryopreservation, freshly isolated PBMCs were used for most assays.

Sequences were obtained from memory CD8+ T cells from blood. The cell subset or site label here, explained by the study, means: conventional CD8+ memory T cells (TMEM), sorted as controls. This chain is built from TRBV7-9 and TRBJ2-7; TCRdb selects TRBD1, and the lack of DNA leaves this call unchecked. This sequence originates from a human donor in good health. Some clones in this sample may be carry-over from other donors' samples. CDR3 protein: CASSFGGSYEQYF.